This T cell receptor beta chain was obtained from a study of cytomegalovirus exposure and HLA in healthy donors. For the study at large: A subsequent analysis reported that the 120 validation repertoires were produced on the same platform that had also been used for the 666 first-cohort repertoires.

This CDR3 is built from 17 residues. J gave up 2 bases and V 4 bases, and 12 bases lay outside the gene matches. CDR1 and CDR2 from the germline V gene are SGHRS and YFSETQ. Profiled with immunoSEQ multiplex PCR; TCRdb holds only in-frame clones, not every one. The table lists 150,000 to 200,000 clones, 80% to 90% of them singletons. The sample comprised PBMCs. The chain uses TRBV5-1 and TRBJ2-7; 10 bases are a match to TRBD2. This sequence originates from a woman between 18 and 29 years old in good health and CMV-seronegative. The chain's CDR3 is CASSPFPTSGPTYEQYF. The DNA for the CDR3 is TGCGCCAGCAGCCCCTTCCCGACTAGCGGGCCTACCTACGAGCAGTACTTC.